This is a list of T cell receptor beta chains from one sample in a study of T-cell memory formation after mild COVID-19. TCRdb analysed the 5' RACE reads with MiXCR anew, one entry per CDR3 protein. The table lists 270,000 or so distinct CDR3 sequences, 18% of them singletons. Material for sequencing was PBMCs or a T cell subset sorted from them (not recorded which). The source is a man aged 18 to 30 who had mild COVID-19 (a few samples of this study predate the infection). Cell type and time point are not known. The CDR3 runs from the conserved cysteine through the conserved F or W. D genes are given only for firm matches. Rows may omit the clone size; those that give it use once, few, many or a size class.

J | size | D | V | length | CDR3 | DNA
TRBJ1-2 | few | TRBD1 | TRBV5-5 | 14 | CASSPGQGTYGYTF | TGTGCCAGCAGCCCGGGACAGGGGACGTATGGCTACACCTTC
TRBJ2-3 | few | NA | TRBV5-1 | 13 | CASSPRSSDTQYF | TGCGCCAGCAGCCCACGTTCCTCAGATACGCAGTATTTT
TRBJ2-7 | NA | NA | TRBV3-1 | 14 | CASSRAGSTYEQYF | TGTGCCAGCAGCCGGGCGGGTAGTACCTACGAGCAGTACTTC
TRBJ2-3 | many | TRBD2 | TRBV10-3 | 16 | CAISGSSGGYTDTQYF | TGTGCCATCAGTGGCTCTAGCGGGGGTTACACAGATACGCAGTATTTT
TRBJ2-5 | NA | NA | TRBV7-9 | 13 | CASSEGEGRTQYF | TGTGCCAGCAGCGAAGGAGAGGGAAGGACCCAGTACTTC
TRBJ2-1 | NA | NA | TRBV10-1 | 15 | CASSESPSSYNEQFF | TGCGCCAGCAGTGAGTCGCCGAGCTCCTACAATGAGCAGTTCTTC
TRBJ2-3 | few | NA | TRBV6-5 | 16 | CASSYERGGLTDTQYF | TGTGCCAGCAGTTACGAAAGGGGGGGGCTGACAGATACGCAGTATTTT
TRBJ2-7 | few | TRBD1 | TRBV29-1 | 12 | CSYRQGRYEQYF | TGCAGCTATAGACAGGGTCGATACGAGCAGTACTTC
TRBJ2-1 | NA | NA | TRBV7-3 | 14 | CASSRQQGYNEQFF | TGTGCCAGCAGCCGTCAACAGGGCTACAATGAGCAGTTCTTC
TRBJ2-1 | few | TRBD2 | TRBV4-2 | 16 | CASSQGLDNSYNEQFF | TGTGCCAGCAGCCAGGGACTAGACAACTCCTACAATGAGCAGTTCTTC
TRBJ2-3 | once | TRBD2 | TRBV7-8 | 16 | CASSLESSGPTDTKYF | TGTGCCAGCAGCTTAGAGTCTAGCGGGCCCACAGATACGAAGTATTTT
TRBJ2-5 | many | NA | TRBV7-9 | 13 | CASSPRGEETQYF | TGTGCCAGCAGCCCCAGGGGGGAAGAGACCCAGTACTTC
TRBJ2-1 | many | TRBD1 | TRBV7-9 | 15 | CASSLVGQGGPEQFF | TGTGCCAGCAGCTTAGTGGGACAGGGGGGCCCAGAGCAGTTCTTC
TRBJ1-3 | few | NA | TRBV28 | 13 | CASSFISGNTIYF | TGTGCCAGCAGTTTTATCTCTGGAAACACCATATATTTT
TRBJ1-2 | NA | TRBD1 | TRBV4-3 | 14 | CASRRAGTGYGYTF | TGCGCCAGCAGGCGCGCCGGGACAGGCTATGGCTACACCTTC
TRBJ1-5 | few | NA | TRBV2 | 15 | CASSEVRTANQPQHF | TGTGCCAGCAGTGAAGTGAGGACGGCAAATCAGCCCCAGCATTTT
TRBJ1-6 | NA | NA | TRBV18 | 15 | CASSPPGSYNSPLHF | TGTGCCAGCTCACCACCCGGCTCCTATAATTCACCCCTCCACTTT
TRBJ1-4 | few | NA | TRBV15 | 15 | CATSREGAPNEKLFF | TGTGCCACCAGCAGAGAGGGGGCGCCTAATGAAAAACTGTTTTTT
TRBJ1-2 | NA | TRBD1 | TRBV6-2/TRBV6-3 | 16 | CASRYAGQAENYGYTF | TGTGCCAGCAGATACGCTGGACAGGCGGAAAACTATGGCTACACCTTC
TRBJ2-3 | NA | NA | TRBV2 | 13 | CASSELARDTQYF | TGTGCCAGCAGTGAATTAGCAAGGGATACGCAGTATTTT
TRBJ2-5 | few | NA | TRBV29-1 | 13 | CSVEWGSSETQYF | TGCAGCGTTGAATGGGGCTCGTCCGAGACCCAGTACTTC
TRBJ1-1 | NA | NA | TRBV3-1 | 13 | CASSPGFNGEAFF | TGTGCCAGCAGCCCTGGGTTCAACGGTGAAGCTTTCTTT
TRBJ1-2 | NA | TRBD1 | TRBV20-1 | 12 | CSARARGLGYTF | TGCAGTGCTAGGGCCAGGGGGCTTGGCTACACCTTC
TRBJ2-7 | many | NA | TRBV6-1 | 13 | CASIIEGRNEQYF | TGTGCCAGCATTATCGAGGGGAGAAACGAGCAGTACTTC
TRBJ2-5 | few | NA | TRBV29-1 | 14 | CSVVLGLIQETQYF | TGCAGCGTTGTCCTGGGATTAATACAAGAGACCCAGTACTTC
TRBJ1-1 | NA | NA | TRBV7-9 | 14 | CASSGFGMGVEAFF | TGTGCCAGCAGCGGGTTCGGCATGGGCGTTGAAGCTTTCTTT
TRBJ1-6 | NA | TRBD1 | TRBV28 | 15 | CASRSGGGMDSPLHF | TGTGCCAGCAGATCAGGGGGCGGGATGGACTCACCCCTCCACTTT
TRBJ1-1 | NA | NA | TRBV20-1 | 14 | CSAKPGHRRTEAFF | TGCAGTGCTAAGCCGGGACATCGAAGGACTGAAGCTTTCTTT
TRBJ2-3 | NA | NA | TRBV10-3 | 12 | CAISQGTDTQYF | TGTGCCATCAGCCAGGGCACAGATACGCAGTATTTT
TRBJ1-6 | few | NA | TRBV16 | 13 | CASSQSPGAPLHF | TGTGCCAGCAGCCAATCCCCTGGCGCACCCCTCCACTTT
TRBJ1-5 | few | TRBD1 | TRBV3-1 | 14 | CASSRTGGGQPQHF | TGTGCCAGCAGCCGTACAGGGGGAGGCCAGCCCCAGCATTTT
TRBJ2-4 | many | NA | TRBV2 | 15 | CAGSGDPGAKNIQYF | TGTGCCGGATCAGGAGATCCAGGGGCCAAAAACATTCAGTACTTC
TRBJ2-3 | few | NA | TRBV7-3 | 15 | CASSYLVSGTDTQYF | TGTGCCAGCAGCTACTTAGTCTCAGGCACAGATACGCAGTATTTT
TRBJ1-6 | few | TRBD1 | TRBV18 | 15 | CASSRTGERNSPLHF | TGTGCCAGCTCCCGGACAGGGGAGAGGAATTCACCCCTCCACTTT
TRBJ2-1 | NA | TRBD1 | TRBV7-9 | 11 | CASSPTGVSFF | TGTGCCAGCAGCCCGACAGGGGTGTCGTTCTTC
TRBJ2-1 | many | NA | TRBV7-2 | 13 | CASSTQGSNEQFF | TGTGCCAGCAGCACACAGGGTTCCAATGAGCAGTTCTTC
TRBJ1-6 | NA | TRBD1 | TRBV2 | 14 | CASSGQGANSPLHF | TGTGCCAGCAGTGGCCAGGGGGCGAATTCACCCCTCCACTTT